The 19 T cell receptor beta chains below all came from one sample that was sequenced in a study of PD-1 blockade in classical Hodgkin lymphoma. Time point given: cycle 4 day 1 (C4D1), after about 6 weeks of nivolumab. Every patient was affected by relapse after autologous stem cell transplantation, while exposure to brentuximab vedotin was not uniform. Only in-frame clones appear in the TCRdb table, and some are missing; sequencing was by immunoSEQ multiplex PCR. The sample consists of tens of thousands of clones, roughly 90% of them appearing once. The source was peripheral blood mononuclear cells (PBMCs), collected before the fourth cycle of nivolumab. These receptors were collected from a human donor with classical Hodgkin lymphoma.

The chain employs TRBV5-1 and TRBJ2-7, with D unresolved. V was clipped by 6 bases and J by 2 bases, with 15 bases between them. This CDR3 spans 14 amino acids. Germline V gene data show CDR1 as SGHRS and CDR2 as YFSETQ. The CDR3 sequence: CASTEVSGAYEQYF. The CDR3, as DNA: TGCGCCAGCACCGAGGTTTCGGGCGCCTACGAGCAGTACTTC. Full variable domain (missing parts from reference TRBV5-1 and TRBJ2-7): KAGVTQTPRYLIKTRGQQVTLSCSPISGHRSVSWYQQTPGQGLQFLFEYFSETQRNKGNFPGRFSGRQFSNSRSEMNVSTLELGDSALYLCASTEVSGAYEQYFGPGTRLTVT.

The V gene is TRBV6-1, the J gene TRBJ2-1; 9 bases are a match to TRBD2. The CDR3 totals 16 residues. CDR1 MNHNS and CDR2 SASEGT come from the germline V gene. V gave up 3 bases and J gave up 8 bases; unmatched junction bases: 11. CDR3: CASSEGISGSSDEQFF. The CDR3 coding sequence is TGTGCCAGCAGTGAGGGGATTAGCGGGAGCTCCGATGAGCAGTTCTTC.

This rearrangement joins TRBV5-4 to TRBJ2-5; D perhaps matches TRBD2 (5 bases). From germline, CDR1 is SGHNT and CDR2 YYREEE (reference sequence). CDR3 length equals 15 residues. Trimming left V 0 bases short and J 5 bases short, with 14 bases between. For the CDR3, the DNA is TGTGCCAGCAGCTTGGGGGTGGGGAGTAGGGAGACCCAGTACTTC. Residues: CASSLGVGSRETQYF.

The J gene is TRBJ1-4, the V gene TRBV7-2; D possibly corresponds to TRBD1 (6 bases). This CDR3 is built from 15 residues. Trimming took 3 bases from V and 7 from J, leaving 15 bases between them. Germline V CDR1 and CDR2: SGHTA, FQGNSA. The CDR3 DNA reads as TGTGCCAGCAGCTTTTGGGGGCGGATTGGTGAAAAACTGTTTTTT. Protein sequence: CASSFWGRIGEKLFF.

CDR3 nucleotides: TGTGCCAGCCCAGTCCCAGGGGGACCGAACACTGAAGCTTTCTTT. Residues: CASPVPGGPNTEAFF. The chain uses TRBV19 and TRBJ1-1; 7 positions agree with TRBD1. The CDR3 consists of 15 residues. The V and J ends lost 9 bases and 1 base, in that order; junction bases with no gene match: 11. Germline CDR1 is LNHDA and CDR2 is SQIVND (reference sequence).

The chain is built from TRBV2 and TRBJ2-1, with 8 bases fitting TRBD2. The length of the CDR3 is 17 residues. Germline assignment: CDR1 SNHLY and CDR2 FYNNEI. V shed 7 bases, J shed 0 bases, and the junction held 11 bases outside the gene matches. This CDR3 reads CASTTPLAVHSYNEQFF. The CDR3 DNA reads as TGTGCCAGCACGACCCCACTAGCGGTCCACTCCTACAATGAGCAGTTCTTC. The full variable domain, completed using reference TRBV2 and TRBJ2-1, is EPEVTQTPSHQVTQMGQEVILRCVPISNHLYFYWYRQILGQKVEFLVSFYNNEISEKSEIFDDQFSVERPDGSNFTLKIRSTKLEDSAMYFCASTTPLAVHSYNEQFFGPGTRLTVL.

The CDR3 region is CASSRTSWAGGDYEQYF. In DNA form, the CDR3 reads TGTGCCAGCAGCCGCACTAGTTGGGCGGGCGGGGACTACGAGCAGTACTTC. The rearrangement uses TRBV7-6 and TRBJ2-7; weak D call: TRBD2 (6 bases). V lost 5 bases to trimming and J lost 3 bases, with 23 bases between them. The CDR3 runs 17 residues. The germline V gene encodes CDR1 SGHVS and CDR2 FNYEAQ. The full variable domain, with the rest looked up from reference TRBV7-6 and TRBJ2-7, is GAGVSQSPRYKVTKRGQDVALRCDPISGHVSLYWYRQALGQGPEFLTYFNYEAQQDKSGLPNDRFSAERPEGSISTLTIQRTEQRDSAMYRCASSRTSWAGGDYEQYFGPGTRLTVT.

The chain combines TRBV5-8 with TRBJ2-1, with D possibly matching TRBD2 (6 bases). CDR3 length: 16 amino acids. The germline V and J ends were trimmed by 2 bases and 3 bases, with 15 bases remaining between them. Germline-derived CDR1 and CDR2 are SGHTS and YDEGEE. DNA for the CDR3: TGTGCCAGCAGCTTCACAATTAGCGGTCACTACAATGAGCAGTTCTTC. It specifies CASSFTISGHYNEQFF.

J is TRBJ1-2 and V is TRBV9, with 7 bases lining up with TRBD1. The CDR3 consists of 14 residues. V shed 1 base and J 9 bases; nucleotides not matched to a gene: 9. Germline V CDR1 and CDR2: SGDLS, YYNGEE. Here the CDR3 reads CASSVHGTVNSYTF. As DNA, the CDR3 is TGTGCCAGCAGCGTACACGGGACAGTGAACAGCTACACCTTC.

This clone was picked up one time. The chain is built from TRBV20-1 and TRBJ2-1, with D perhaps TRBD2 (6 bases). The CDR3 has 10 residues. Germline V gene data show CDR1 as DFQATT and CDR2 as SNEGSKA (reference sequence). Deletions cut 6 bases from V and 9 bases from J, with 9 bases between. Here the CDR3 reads CSARRVEQFF. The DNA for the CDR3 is TGCAGTGCCCGGAGGGTTGAGCAGTTCTTC.

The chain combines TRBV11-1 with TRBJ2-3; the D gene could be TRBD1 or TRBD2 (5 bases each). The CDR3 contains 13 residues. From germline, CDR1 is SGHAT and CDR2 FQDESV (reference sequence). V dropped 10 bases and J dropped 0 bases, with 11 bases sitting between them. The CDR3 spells CATLGRSTDTQYF. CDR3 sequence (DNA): TGTGCCACCCTGGGACGTAGCACAGATACGCAGTATTTT.

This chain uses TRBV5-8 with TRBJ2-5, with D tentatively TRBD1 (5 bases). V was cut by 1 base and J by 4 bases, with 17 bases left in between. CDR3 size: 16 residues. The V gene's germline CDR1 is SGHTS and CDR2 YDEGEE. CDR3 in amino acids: CASSLQSRDIPETQYF. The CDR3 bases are TGTGCCAGCAGCTTGCAATCCAGGGATATCCCAGAGACCCAGTACTTC.

The CDR3 nucleotides are TGTGCCAGCAGGGGATCCGGCATCTCTGGGGCCAACGTCCTGACTTTC. Its protein product is CASRGSGISGANVLTF. V and J are TRBV28 and TRBJ2-6; D remains unclear. V lost 6 bases, J lost 0 bases, and 12 bases lay in between. CDR1 and CDR2 (germline): MDHEN, SYDVKM. The CDR3 has 16 residues. Using reference TRBV28 and TRBJ2-6 for the parts outside the CDR3, the full variable domain is DVKVTQSSRYLVKRTGEKVFLECVQDMDHENMFWYRQDPGLGLRLIYFSYDVKMKEKGDIPEGYSVSREKKERFSLILESASTNQTSMYLCASRGSGISGANVLTFGAGSRLTVL.

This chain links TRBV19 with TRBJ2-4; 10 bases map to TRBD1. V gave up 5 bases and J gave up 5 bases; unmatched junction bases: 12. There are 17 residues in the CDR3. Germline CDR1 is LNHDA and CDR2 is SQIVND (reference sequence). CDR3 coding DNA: TGTGCCAGTAGTCTGCGGGACAGGGGCTTTATGGAAAACATTCAGTACTTC. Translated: CASSLRDRGFMENIQYF.

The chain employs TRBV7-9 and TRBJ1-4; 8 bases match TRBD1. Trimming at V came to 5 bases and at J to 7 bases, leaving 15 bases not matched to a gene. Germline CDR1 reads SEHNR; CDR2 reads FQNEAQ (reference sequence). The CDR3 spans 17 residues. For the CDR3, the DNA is TGTGCCAGCAGCCTCGGACAGGGAAGGGGGACTGGTGAAAAACTGTTTTTT. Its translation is CASSLGQGRGTGEKLFF.

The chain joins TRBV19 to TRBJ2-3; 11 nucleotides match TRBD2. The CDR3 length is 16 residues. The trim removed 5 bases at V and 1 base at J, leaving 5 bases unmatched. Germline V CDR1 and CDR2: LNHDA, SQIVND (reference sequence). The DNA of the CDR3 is TGTGCCAGTAGTTCGGGACTAGCGGATGGCACAGATACGCAGTATTTT. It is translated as CASSSGLADGTDTQYF.

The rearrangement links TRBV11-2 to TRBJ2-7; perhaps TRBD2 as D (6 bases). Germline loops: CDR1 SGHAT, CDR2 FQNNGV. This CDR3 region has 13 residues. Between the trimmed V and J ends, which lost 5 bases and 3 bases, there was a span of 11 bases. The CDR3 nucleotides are TGTGCCAGCAGCCAAGAGGACTACTACGAGCAGTACTTC. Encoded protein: CASSQEDYYEQYF.

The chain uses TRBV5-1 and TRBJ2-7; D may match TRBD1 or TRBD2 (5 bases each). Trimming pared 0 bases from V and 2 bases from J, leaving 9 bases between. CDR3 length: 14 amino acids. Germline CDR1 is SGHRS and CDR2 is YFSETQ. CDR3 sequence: CASSLERGTYEQYF. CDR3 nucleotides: TGCGCCAGCAGCTTGGAGAGGGGAACCTACGAGCAGTACTTC.

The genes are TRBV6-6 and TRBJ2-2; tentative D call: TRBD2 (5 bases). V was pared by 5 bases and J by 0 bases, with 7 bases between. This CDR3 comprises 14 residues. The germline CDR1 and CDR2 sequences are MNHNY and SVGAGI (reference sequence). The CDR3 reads CASSRTANTGELFF. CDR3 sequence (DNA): TGTGCCAGCAGTCGGACTGCGAACACCGGGGAGCTGTTTTTT.